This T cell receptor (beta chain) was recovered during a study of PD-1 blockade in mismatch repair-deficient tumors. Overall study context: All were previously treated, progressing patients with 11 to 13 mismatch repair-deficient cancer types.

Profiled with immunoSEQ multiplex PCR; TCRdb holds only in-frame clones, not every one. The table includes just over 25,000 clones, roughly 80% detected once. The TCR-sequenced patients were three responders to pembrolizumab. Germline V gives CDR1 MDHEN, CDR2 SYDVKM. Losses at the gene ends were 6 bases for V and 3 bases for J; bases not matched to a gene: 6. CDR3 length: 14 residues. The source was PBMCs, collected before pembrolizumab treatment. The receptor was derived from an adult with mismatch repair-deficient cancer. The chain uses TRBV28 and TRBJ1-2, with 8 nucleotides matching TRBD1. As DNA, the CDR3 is TGTGCCAGCAGGAACAGGGGGGATTACTATGGCTACACCTTC. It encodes CASRNRGDYYGYTF.